Following are 23 T cell receptor beta chains from one sample sequenced in a study of blood T cell repertoires in COVID-19. The table came from immunoSEQ multiplex PCR; TCRdb's copy has only in-frame clones and leaves some out. The profile covers some 160,000 clones, with approximately 91% appearing a single time and around 2.1% taken by the ten largest. The specimen sequenced was peripheral blood. These receptors were taken from a man younger than 35 with acute or convalescent COVID-19.

The chain joins TRBV9 to TRBJ2-5; tentative D call: TRBD2 (6 bases). Germline V gene lookup returns CDR1 SGDLS and CDR2 YYNGEE. The V end was cut by 6 bases, the J end by 3 bases, with 12 bases between. This CDR3 contains 13 residues. CDR3 bases: TGTGCCAGCACCCGGGACTCCGAAGAGACCCAGTACTTC. This sequence encodes CASTRDSEETQYF.

The chain joins TRBV7-2 to TRBJ1-1; D is perhaps TRBD1 (5 bases). Germline assignment: CDR1 SGHTA and CDR2 FQGNSA. V was pared by 1 base and J by 4 bases, with 13 bases between. The CDR3 length is 15 residues. For the CDR3, the DNA is TGTGCCAGCAGCTTAGGAGGTATGGGGGGCACTGAAGCTTTCTTT. Encoded protein: CASSLGGMGGTEAFF.

The rearrangement uses TRBV19 and TRBJ1-5; D not certain. The V and J ends lost 3 bases and 0 bases respectively, with 9 bases between them. The germline CDR1 and CDR2 sequences are LNHDA and SQIVND (reference sequence). This CDR3 is built from 15 residues. The CDR3 region is CASSMNGDSNQPQHF. The DNA for the CDR3 is TGTGCCAGTAGTATGAACGGGGATAGCAATCAGCCCCAGCATTTT.

V gene TRBV18 combines with J gene TRBJ2-3, with a possible D match to TRBD2 (6 bases). Germline CDR1 reads KGHSH; CDR2 reads LQKENI. There are 16 residues in the CDR3. Trimming removed 6 bases at V and 2 bases at J, with 18 bases between. This chain's CDR3 is CASSPSGLSSTDTQYF. In DNA form, the CDR3 reads TGTGCCAGCTCGCCGAGCGGGTTGAGCTCCACAGATACGCAGTATTTT.

This chain links TRBV12-3 or TRBV12-4 with TRBJ1-1; a weak D match, TRBD1 (5 bases). CDR3 length: 13 amino acids. V was shortened by 6 bases and J by 4 bases, with 12 bases between the two germline ends. In DNA form, the CDR3 reads TGTGCCAGCAGGAGACCAGACAGCACTGAAGCTTTCTTT. Protein: CASRRPDSTEAFF.

This clone was counted a single time. This chain joins TRBV5-1 and TRBJ2-1; the match to TRBD2 covers 9 bases. The germline CDR1 and CDR2 sequences are SGHRS and YFSETQ. J was trimmed by 6 bases and V by 1 base; bases with no gene match: 5. The CDR3 sequence is 15 residues long. The CDR3 nucleotides read TGCGCCAGCAGCTTGATTAGCGGGAGTCCCAATGAGCAGTTCTTC. This gives the protein CASSLISGSPNEQFF.

About this clone itself: Other DNA sequences from this sample encode an identical CDR3 as well. The chain uses TRBV5-1 and TRBJ2-2; TRBD1 agrees at 7 bases. CDR3 length: 17 residues. Germline trimming cut 0 bases from V and 2 bases from J; bases unmatched to any gene: 7. Germline values: CDR1 SGHRS, CDR2 YFSETQ. The DNA of the CDR3 is TGCGCCAGCAGCTTGGGGCGACAGGGTAGTAACACCGGGGAGCTGTTTTTT. Translation gives CASSLGRQGSNTGELFF.

The chain uses TRBV4-2 and TRBJ2-7, with TRBD1 identical over 11 bases. There are 15 residues in the CDR3. V shed 4 bases and J 3 bases; nucleotides not matched to a gene: 5. Germline CDR1 is LGHNA and CDR2 is YNFKEQ. The CDR3 DNA reads as TGTGCCAGCAGCCTAACCGGGACAGGGGGCTACGAGCAGTACTTC. Its protein is CASSLTGTGGYEQYF.

The gene calls are TRBV5-6 and TRBJ2-3; 11 nucleotides agree with TRBD2. This CDR3 has 17 amino acids. Trimming removed 0 bases from V and 2 bases from J; junction bases left unmatched: 5. CDR1 and CDR2 from the germline V gene are SGHDT and YYEEEE. This CDR3 is CASSLVLAGGLTDTQYF. In nucleotides, the CDR3 is TGTGCCAGCAGCTTGGTCCTAGCGGGGGGTCTCACAGATACGCAGTATTTT.

The J gene is TRBJ1-1, the V gene TRBV6-5; possible D gene TRBD1, 5 bases. The CDR3 is 14 amino acids. Germline loops: CDR1 MNHEY, CDR2 SVGAGI. Trimming removed 7 bases from V and 3 bases from J, with 15 bases in between. CDR3 DNA sequence: TGTGCCAGCACTGCCATCTCAGGGTACACTGAAGCTTTCTTT. Its translation: CASTAISGYTEAFF.

The CDR3 DNA follows: TGTGCCAGCTCACCACCTAGCGGGATGCATAATGAGCAGTTCTTC. As protein: CASSPPSGMHNEQFF. This rearrangement joins TRBV18 to TRBJ2-1; TRBD2 matches at 8 bases. The V gene end was trimmed by 0 bases and the J gene end by 7 bases; junction bases not matched to a gene: 5. This CDR3 is 15 amino acids long. Per germline, CDR1 KGHSH and CDR2 LQKENI.

The rearrangement joins TRBV6-2 or TRBV6-3 to TRBJ1-1; unclear D gene. Germline loops: CDR1 MNHEY, CDR2 SVGEGT. V dropped 3 bases and J dropped 8 bases, with 10 bases sitting between them. The CDR3 is made up of 12 amino acids. CDR3 DNA sequence: TGTGCCAGCAGTTATCGGGAACTCGAAGCTTTCTTT. Translated, it gives CASSYRELEAFF.

J is TRBJ1-4 and V is TRBV21-1; the table's D call TRBD1 went unverified against the DNA. TRBV21-1 is classified as a pseudogene. CDR3 length: 17 residues. Here the CDR3 reads CASSKEWRGPRGEKLFF. In DNA form, the CDR3 reads TGTGCCAGCAGCAAAGAATGGAGGGGGCCCCGGGGTGAAAAACTGTTTTTT.

The chain uses TRBV19 and TRBJ2-1, with D perhaps matching TRBD1 (5 bases). CDR3 length equals 18 residues. Per germline, CDR1 LNHDA and CDR2 SQIVND (reference sequence). The ends were cut back, 5 bases at V and 0 bases at J, with 20 bases in the middle. Written as DNA, the CDR3 is TGTGCCAGTAGTCCGCTTGGTTTAGGACAAAGCTCCTACAATGAGCAGTTCTTC. This sequence encodes CASSPLGLGQSSYNEQFF.

This sequence joins TRBV19 and TRBJ2-7, with a tentative D call TRBD1 (6 bases). The V end was cut by 4 bases, the J end by 4 bases, with 17 bases between. The germline CDR1 and CDR2 sequences are LNHDA and SQIVND (reference sequence). The CDR3 has 15 amino acids. CDR3 amino acids: CASSTSSAGEYEQYF. Here the CDR3 DNA reads TGTGCCAGTAGTACCTCATCGGCAGGGGAGTACGAGCAGTACTTC.

The chain links TRBV27 to TRBJ1-1, with D tentatively TRBD1 (6 bases). The CDR3 is 13 amino acids. Trimming took off 3 bases at V and 4 bases at J, with 9 bases between the two ends. Germline V gives CDR1 MNHEY, CDR2 SMNVEV (reference sequence). The CDR3 loop reads CASSFQGGTEAFF. The CDR3 region has the DNA TGTGCCAGCAGTTTCCAAGGGGGCACTGAAGCTTTCTTT.

The chain is built from TRBV6-5 and TRBJ2-5, with 7 bases aligning to TRBD2. Germline loops: CDR1 MNHEY, CDR2 SVGAGI. V was pared by 10 bases and J by 5 bases, with 13 bases of the junction left unmatched. The CDR3 spans 14 residues. The CDR3 nucleotides read TGTGCCACCCAAATCCGGGGGGTCGTGGAGACCCAGTACTTC. Translation gives CATQIRGVVETQYF.

V and J are TRBV19 and TRBJ2-3; D is ambiguous. Germline lookup yields CDR1 LNHDA and CDR2 SQIVND (reference sequence). Trimming stripped 0 bases from V and 1 base from J, with 8 bases between. CDR3 size: 15 residues. CDR3 region: CASSIEGLGTDTQYF. CDR3 sequence (DNA): TGTGCCAGTAGTATAGAAGGTCTAGGCACAGATACGCAGTATTTT.

The genes are TRBV27 and TRBJ2-1, with a possible D match to TRBD1 (7 bases). The germline CDR1 and CDR2 sequences are MNHEY and SMNVEV (reference sequence). CDR3 length equals 13 residues. Trimming took 11 bases from V and 4 from J, leaving 15 bases between them. This chain's CDR3 is CAGGTAPYNEQFF. In nucleotides, the CDR3 is TGTGCCGGAGGGACAGCACCATACAATGAGCAGTTCTTC.

V usage is TRBV12-3 or TRBV12-4 and J usage is TRBJ2-2; D gene ambiguous. The CDR3 runs 13 residues. The V and J ends lost 7 bases and 1 base respectively, with 7 bases between them. The CDR3 DNA sequence: TGTGCCAGCATAGTCCGGAACACCGGGGAGCTGTTTTTT. Protein product: CASIVRNTGELFF.

This clone was seen just once. The chain couples TRBV19 to TRBJ1-2; TRBD1 agrees at 9 bases. The CDR3 loop spans 13 amino acids. Germline CDR1 LNHDA, CDR2 SQIVND (reference sequence). V shed 4 bases, J shed 8 bases, and the junction held 5 bases outside the gene matches. This CDR3 is CASSKQGAEGYTF. DNA of the CDR3: TGTGCCAGTAGTAAACAGGGGGCCGAAGGCTACACCTTC.

This chain connects TRBV19 to TRBJ2-3; D might be TRBD2 (5 bases). Germline V lookup: CDR1 LNHDA, CDR2 SQIVND (reference sequence). Between the trimmed V and J ends, which lost 0 bases and 5 bases, there was a span of 12 bases. The CDR3 runs to 15 residues. The CDR3 region is CASSIESGREDTQYF. The CDR3, as DNA: TGTGCCAGTAGTATAGAGTCGGGAAGGGAAGATACGCAGTATTTT.

The gene calls are TRBV14 and TRBJ1-2, with D possibly matching TRBD1 (6 bases). V was shortened by 3 bases and J by 4 bases, with 21 bases between the two germline ends. Germline CDR1 and CDR2: SGHDN and FVKESK. This CDR3 is 17 amino acids long. DNA for the CDR3: TGTGCCAGCAGCCAGAAGGGGGAGTATGAAAAAATCTATGGCTACACCTTC. It is translated as CASSQKGEYEKIYGYTF.